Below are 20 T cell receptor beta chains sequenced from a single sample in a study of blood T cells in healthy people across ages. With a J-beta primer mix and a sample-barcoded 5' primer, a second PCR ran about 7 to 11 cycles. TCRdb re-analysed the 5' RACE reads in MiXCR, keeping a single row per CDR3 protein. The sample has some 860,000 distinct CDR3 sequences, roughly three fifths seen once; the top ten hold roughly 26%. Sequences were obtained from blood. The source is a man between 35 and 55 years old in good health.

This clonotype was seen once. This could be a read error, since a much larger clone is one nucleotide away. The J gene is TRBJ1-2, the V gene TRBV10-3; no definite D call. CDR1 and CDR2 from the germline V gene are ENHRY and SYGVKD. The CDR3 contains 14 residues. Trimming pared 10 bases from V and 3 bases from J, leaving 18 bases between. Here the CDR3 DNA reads TGTGCCACCAGACCAGGAGCGAATGACTATGGCTACACCTTC. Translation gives CATRPGANDYGYTF.

The CDR3 nucleotides are TGTGCCACCAGCAGATTCGGCGCTAGCGGGTCTGGGGCCAACGTCCTGACTTTC. Its translation: CATSRFGASGSGANVLTF. The V gene is TRBV15, the J gene TRBJ2-6; 8 bases fit TRBD2. The CDR3 totals 18 residues. V was clipped by 2 bases and J by 1 base; unmatched bases: 7. The germline V gene encodes CDR1 LNHNV and CDR2 YYDKDF (reference sequence).

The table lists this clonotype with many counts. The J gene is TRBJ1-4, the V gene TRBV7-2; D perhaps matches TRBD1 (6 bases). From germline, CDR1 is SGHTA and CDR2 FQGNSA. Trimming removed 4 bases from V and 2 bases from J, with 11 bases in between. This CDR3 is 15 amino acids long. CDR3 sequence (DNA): TGTGCCAGCAGCTCACTCGGGGGCACTAATGAAAAACTGTTTTTT. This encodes CASSSLGGTNEKLFF.

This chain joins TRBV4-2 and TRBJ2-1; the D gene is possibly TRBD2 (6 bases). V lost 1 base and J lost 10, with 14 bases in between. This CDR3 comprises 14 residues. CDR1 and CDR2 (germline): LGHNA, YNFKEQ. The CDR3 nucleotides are TGTGCCAGCAGCCAAGCCTTCCGGGAGTCAGAGCAGTTCTTC. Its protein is CASSQAFRESEQFF.

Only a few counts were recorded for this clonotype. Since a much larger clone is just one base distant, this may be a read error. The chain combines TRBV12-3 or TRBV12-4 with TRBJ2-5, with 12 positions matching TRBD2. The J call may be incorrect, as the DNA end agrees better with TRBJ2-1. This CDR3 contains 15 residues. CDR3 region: CASRRLAGAQETQFF. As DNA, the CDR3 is TGTGCCAGCAGGCGACTAGCGGGGGCCCAAGAGACCCAGTTCTTC.

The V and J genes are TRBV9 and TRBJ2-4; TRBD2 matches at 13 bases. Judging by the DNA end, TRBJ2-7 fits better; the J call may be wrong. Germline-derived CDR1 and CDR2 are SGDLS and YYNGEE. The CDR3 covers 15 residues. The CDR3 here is CASSLGTSGIDEQYF. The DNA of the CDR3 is TGTGCCAGCAGCTTAGGGACTAGCGGGATCGACGAGCAGTACTTC.

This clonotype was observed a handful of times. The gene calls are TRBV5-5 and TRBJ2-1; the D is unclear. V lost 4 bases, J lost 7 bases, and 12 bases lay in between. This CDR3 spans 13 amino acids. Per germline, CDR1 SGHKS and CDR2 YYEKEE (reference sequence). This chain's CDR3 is CASSMAARNEQFF. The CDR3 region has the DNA TGTGCCAGCAGCATGGCAGCCAGGAATGAGCAGTTCTTC. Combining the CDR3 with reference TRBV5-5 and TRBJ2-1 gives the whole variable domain DAGVTQSPTHLIKTRGQQVTLRCSPISGHKSVSWYQQVLGQGPQFIFQYYEKEERGRGNFPDRFSARQFPNYSSELNVNALLLGDSALYLCASSMAARNEQFFGPGTRLTVL.

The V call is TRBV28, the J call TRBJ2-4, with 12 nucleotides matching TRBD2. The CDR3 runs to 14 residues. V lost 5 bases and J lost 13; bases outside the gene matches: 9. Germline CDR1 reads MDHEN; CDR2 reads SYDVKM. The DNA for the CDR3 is TGTGCCAGCAGTGTGGCTCTAGCGGGGGGGGAGCAGTACTTC. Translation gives CASSVALAGGEQYF. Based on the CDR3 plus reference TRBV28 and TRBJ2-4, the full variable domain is DVKVTQSSRYLVKRTGEKVFLECVQDMDHENMFWYRQDPGLGLRLIYFSYDVKMKEKGDIPEGYSVSREKKERFSLILESASTNQTSMYLCASSVALAGGEQYFGAGTRLSVL.

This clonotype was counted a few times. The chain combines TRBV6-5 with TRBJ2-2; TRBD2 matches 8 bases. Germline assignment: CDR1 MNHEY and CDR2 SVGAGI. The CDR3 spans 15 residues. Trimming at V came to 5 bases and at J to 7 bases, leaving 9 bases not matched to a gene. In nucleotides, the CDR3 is TGTGCCAGCAGTCCCGGACTAGCCGGGAGCGGGGAGCTGTTTTTT. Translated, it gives CASSPGLAGSGELFF.

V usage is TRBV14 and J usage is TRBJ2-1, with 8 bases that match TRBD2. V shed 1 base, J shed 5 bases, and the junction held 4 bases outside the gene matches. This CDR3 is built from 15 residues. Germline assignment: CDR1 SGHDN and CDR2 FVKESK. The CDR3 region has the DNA TGTGCCAGCAGCCAAGGGACTAGCTTTAACAATGAGCAGTTCTTC. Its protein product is CASSQGTSFNNEQFF.

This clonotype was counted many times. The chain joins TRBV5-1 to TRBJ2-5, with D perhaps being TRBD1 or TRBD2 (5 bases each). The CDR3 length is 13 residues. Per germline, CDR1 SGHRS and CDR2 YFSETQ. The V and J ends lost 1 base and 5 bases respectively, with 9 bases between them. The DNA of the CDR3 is TGCGCCAGCAGCTTGAGAGGGGTGGAGACCCAGTACTTC. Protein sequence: CASSLRGVETQYF.

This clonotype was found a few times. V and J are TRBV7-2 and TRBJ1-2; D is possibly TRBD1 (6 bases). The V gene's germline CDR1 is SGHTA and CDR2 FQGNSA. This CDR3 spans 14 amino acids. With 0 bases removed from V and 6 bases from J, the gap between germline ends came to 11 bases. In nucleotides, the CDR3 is TGTGCCAGCAGCTTAGCCCCGACAGGCAATGGCTACACCTTC. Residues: CASSLAPTGNGYTF.

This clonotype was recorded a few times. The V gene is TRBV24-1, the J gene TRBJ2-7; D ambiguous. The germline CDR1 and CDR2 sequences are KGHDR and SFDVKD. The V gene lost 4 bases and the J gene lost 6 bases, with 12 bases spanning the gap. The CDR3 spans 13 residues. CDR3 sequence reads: CATSDHRSFEQYF. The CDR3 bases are TGTGCCACCAGTGACCACCGCTCTTTCGAGCAGTACTTC.

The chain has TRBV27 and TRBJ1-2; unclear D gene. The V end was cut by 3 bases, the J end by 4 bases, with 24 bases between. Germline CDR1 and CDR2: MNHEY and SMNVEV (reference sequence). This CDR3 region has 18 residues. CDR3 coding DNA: TGTGCCAGCAGTTTCGCCTTTCGAAGGGTTGGGTTGGGCTATGGCTACACCTTC. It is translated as CASSFAFRRVGLGYGYTF.

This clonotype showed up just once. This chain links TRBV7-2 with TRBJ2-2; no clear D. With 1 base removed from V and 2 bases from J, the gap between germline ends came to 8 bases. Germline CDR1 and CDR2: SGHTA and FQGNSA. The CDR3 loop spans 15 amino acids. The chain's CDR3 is CASSLVGTNTGELFF. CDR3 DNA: TGTGCCAGCAGCTTAGTTGGTACCAACACCGGGGAGCTGTTTTTT.

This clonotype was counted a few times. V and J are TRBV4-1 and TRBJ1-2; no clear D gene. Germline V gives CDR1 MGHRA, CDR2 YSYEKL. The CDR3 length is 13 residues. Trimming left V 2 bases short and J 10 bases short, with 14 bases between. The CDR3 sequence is CASSQLEGEDYTF. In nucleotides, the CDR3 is TGCGCCAGCAGCCAACTAGAGGGTGAAGACTACACCTTC.

The DNA of the CDR3 is TGCAGTGCTAGTCGCTGGAGCGGGAATGAGCAGTTCTTC. This translates into CSASRWSGNEQFF. The chain employs TRBV20-1 and TRBJ2-1; D perhaps matches TRBD2 (6 bases). Germline V gives CDR1 DFQATT, CDR2 SNEGSKA (reference sequence). The CDR3 extends over 13 amino acids. V gave up 3 bases and J gave up 7 bases, with 13 bases separating them.

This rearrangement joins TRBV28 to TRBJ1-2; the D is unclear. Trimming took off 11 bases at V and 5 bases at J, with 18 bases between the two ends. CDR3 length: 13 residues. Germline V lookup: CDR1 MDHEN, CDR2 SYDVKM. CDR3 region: CAANSGKFYGYTF. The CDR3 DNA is TGTGCCGCCAATTCCGGGAAGTTTTATGGCTACACCTTC.

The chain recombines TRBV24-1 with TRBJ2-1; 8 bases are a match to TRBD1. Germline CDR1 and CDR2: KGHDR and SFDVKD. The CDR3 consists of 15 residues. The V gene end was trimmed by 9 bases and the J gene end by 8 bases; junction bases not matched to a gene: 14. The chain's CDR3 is CATVARQGRVYEQFF. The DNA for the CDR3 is TGTGCCACCGTAGCCCGACAGGGGCGAGTGTATGAGCAGTTCTTC.

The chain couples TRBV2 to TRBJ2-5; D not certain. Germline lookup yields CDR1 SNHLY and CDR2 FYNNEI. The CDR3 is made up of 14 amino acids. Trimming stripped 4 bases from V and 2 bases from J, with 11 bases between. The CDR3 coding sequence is TGTGCCAGCAGTGGTGGACGCTTACAAGAGACCCAGTACTTC. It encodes CASSGGRLQETQYF. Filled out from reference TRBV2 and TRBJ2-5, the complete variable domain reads EPEVTQTPSHQVTQMGQEVILRCVPISNHLYFYWYRQILGQKVEFLVSFYNNEISEKSEIFDDQFSVERPDGSNFTLKIRSTKLEDSAMYFCASSGGRLQETQYFGPGTRLLVL.